The entry below describes one T cell receptor beta chain. Its antigen remains unidentified. The data stem from a study of cytomegalovirus exposure and HLA in healthy donors. Regarding the study as a whole: Later analysis suggested most CMV-associated TCR beta chains were HLA-restricted. Sequencing likely generated an artifact that appeared as a cluster of highly shared sequence variants. The authors listed roughly 150 TCR beta chains as cytomegalovirus-associated.

The PCR was carried out with 60 Vbeta primers and 13 Jbeta primers. The table came from immunoSEQ multiplex PCR; TCRdb's copy has only in-frame clones and leaves some out. The repertoire consists of fewer than 150,000 clones, with roughly four fifths occurring once and the leading ten covering 4.5% to 6%. The trim removed 7 bases at V and 7 bases at J, leaving 7 bases unmatched. Germline loops: CDR1 SGHRS, CDR2 YFSETQ. This CDR3 is 13 amino acids long. The sequence was obtained from a woman aged 45-65 years in good health and CMV-seronegative. The sequenced sample consisted of PBMCs. The chain carries TRBV5-1 and TRBJ2-7, with 11 nucleotides matching TRBD2. The CDR3 reads CASAASGGREQYF. As DNA, the CDR3 is TGCGCCAGCGCCGCTAGCGGGGGGCGGGAGCAGTACTTC.